One and the same sample provided the 28 T cell receptor beta chains below, sequenced in a study. MiXCR was run by TCRdb on the RT-PCR reads, yielding one entry per CDR3 protein. The sample comprises 550,000 to 750,000 distinct CDR3 sequences, 14% of which are singletons, and 3.6% rests with the top ten. The specimen was memory CD4+ T cells from blood. All receptors come from a female donor in good health, serving as a healthy control.

The chain's CDR3 is CASSFGQGARTEAFF. The CDR3, as DNA: TGTGCCAGCAGCTTCGGACAGGGGGCGCGGACTGAAGCTTTCTTT. V gene TRBV7-9 combines with J gene TRBJ1-1, with 11 bases lining up with TRBD1. This CDR3 spans 15 amino acids. The V and J ends lost 3 bases and 5 bases, in that order; junction bases with no gene match: 5. CDR1 is SEHNR and CDR2 is FQNEAQ in the germline V gene (reference sequence).

Ten or more counts support this clonotype. This chain joins TRBV6-6 and TRBJ2-7; D ambiguous. CDR3 size: 13 residues. The V gene lost 2 bases and the J gene lost 5 bases, with 10 bases spanning the gap. Germline V gene lookup returns CDR1 MNHNY and CDR2 SVGAGI (reference sequence). CDR3 region: CASSYANHDEQYF. CDR3 DNA sequence: TGTGCCAGCAGTTACGCCAATCATGACGAGCAGTACTTC.

This clonotype was observed at least ten times. The chain recombines TRBV7-2 with TRBJ2-3; 9 nucleotides match TRBD2. Per germline, CDR1 SGHTA and CDR2 FQGNSA. The V segment lost 1 base and the J segment 4 bases; nucleotides outside the gene matches: 6. The CDR3 loop spans 16 amino acids. The chain's CDR3 is CASSLVGTSLADTQYF. The CDR3, as DNA: TGTGCCAGCAGCTTAGTAGGGACTAGCCTTGCAGATACGCAGTATTTT.

This clonotype has more than one count but fewer than ten. This chain joins TRBV5-4 and TRBJ2-5, with 8 nucleotides matching TRBD1. The CDR3 is made up of 15 amino acids. Per germline, CDR1 SGHNT and CDR2 YYREEE (reference sequence). J lost 1 base, V lost 5 bases, and 7 bases had no gene match. The CDR3 DNA is TGTGCCAGCAGTCGAGCAGGACAGGGCCAAGAGACCCAGTACTTC. Encoded protein: CASSRAGQGQETQYF.

The sample holds many counts of this clonotype. J is TRBJ1-1 and V is TRBV12-3 or TRBV12-4; D not resolved. This CDR3 contains 13 residues. V was trimmed by 6 bases and J by 6 bases, leaving 14 bases between them. The CDR3 nucleotides read TGTGCCAGCAGCCCCACTCGAACGGCTGAAGCTTTCTTT. It yields the protein CASSPTRTAEAFF.

This chain links TRBV7-9 with TRBJ2-1; TRBD1 matches 7 bases. V lost 1 base, J lost 0 bases, and 3 bases stayed unmatched. CDR3 size: 16 residues. Germline CDR1 and CDR2: SEHNR and FQNEAQ (reference sequence). The CDR3 nucleotides are TGTGCCAGCAGCTTAGGTGACAGGGACTCCTACAATGAGCAGTTCTTC. Its translation is CASSLGDRDSYNEQFF.

This chain uses TRBV9 with TRBJ1-2, with D perhaps TRBD1 (6 bases). V dropped 0 bases and J dropped 0 bases, with 12 bases sitting between them. The CDR3 is made up of 16 amino acids. Looked up from germline, CDR1 is SGDLS and CDR2 is YYNGEE. CDR3 loop: CASSVGSTGSNYGYTF. CDR3 nucleotide sequence: TGTGCCAGCAGCGTAGGATCGACAGGTTCTAACTATGGCTACACCTTC.

This rearrangement joins TRBV3-1 to TRBJ1-1; 9 nucleotides align to TRBD1. Trimming cost V 0 bases and J 10 bases; bases outside gene matches: 3. The CDR3 consists of 13 residues. Per germline, CDR1 LGHDT and CDR2 YNNKEL (reference sequence). CDR3 amino acids: CASSQEGTGRAFF. The CDR3 DNA follows: TGTGCCAGCAGCCAAGAAGGGACAGGGAGAGCTTTCTTT.

This clonotype has a handful of counts. This chain connects TRBV29-1 to TRBJ2-7, with 7 bases lining up with TRBD1. V lost 5 bases to trimming and J lost 4 bases; unmatched junction nucleotides: 8. Germline CDR1 and CDR2: SQVTM and ANQGSEA. CDR3 length: 13 residues. The CDR3 sequence: CSVLQGFSYEQYF. The CDR3 nucleotides read TGCAGCGTTTTACAGGGGTTTTCTTACGAGCAGTACTTC.

A few counts support this clonotype. CDR3 in amino acids: CSARVGQFPHNEQFF. CDR3 coding DNA: TGCAGTGCTAGAGTTGGGCAGTTCCCCCACAATGAGCAGTTCTTC. This chain uses TRBV20-1 with TRBJ2-1; D remains unclear. The CDR3 is made up of 15 amino acids. Germline V lookup: CDR1 DFQATT, CDR2 SNEGSKA (reference sequence). V lost 1 base, J lost 5 bases, and 15 bases lay in between.

This clonotype was detected a few times. The chain combines TRBV11-3 with TRBJ2-1; possibly TRBD2 for D (5 bases). Germline V gene data show CDR1 as SGHNT and CDR2 as YENEEA. Trimming took 5 bases from V and 9 from J, leaving 20 bases between them. The CDR3 extends over 15 amino acids. The CDR3 coding sequence is TGTGCCAGCAGCCCAAAGTGGCCGGGATCGGGTGAGCAGTTCTTC. Translation: CASSPKWPGSGEQFF.

In its sample, this clonotype was seen many times. The V gene is TRBV10-3, the J gene TRBJ2-3, with no clear D. The CDR3 spans 12 residues. The ends were cut back, 2 bases at V and 6 bases at J, with 6 bases in the middle. Looked up from germline, CDR1 is ENHRY and CDR2 is SYGVKD. The CDR3 sequence is CAISEGMDTQYF. CDR3 sequence (DNA): TGTGCCATCAGTGAGGGGATGGATACGCAGTATTTT.

This sequence joins TRBV25-1 and TRBJ1-2; D is possibly TRBD1 (6 bases). V gave up 2 bases and J gave up 5 bases, with 15 bases separating them. The germline V gene has CDR1 MGHDK and CDR2 SYGVNS. The CDR3 runs 15 residues. The CDR3 loop is CASSEVTGARYGYTF. The CDR3 bases are TGTGCCAGCAGTGAAGTGACAGGAGCTCGTTATGGCTACACCTTC.

For the CDR3, the DNA is TGTGCCAGCAGCTCATTACTAGCGGGAGTCCGCGAGCAGTACTTC. Translation gives CASSSLLAGVREQYF. The chain carries TRBV5-5 and TRBJ2-7, with TRBD2 matching 11 bases. The germline V gene encodes CDR1 SGHKS and CDR2 YYEKEE (reference sequence). CDR3 size: 15 residues. The V segment lost 3 bases and the J segment 6 bases; nucleotides outside the gene matches: 8.

This clonotype was detected only a few times. CDR3 bases: TGTGCCACCAGCAGGTCCCTCGGCGAGGGGATTTCACCCCTCCACTTT. Its translation: CATSRSLGEGISPLHF. The J gene is TRBJ1-6, the V gene TRBV15; tentatively, D is TRBD1 (5 bases). Germline CDR1 LNHNV, CDR2 YYDKDF (reference sequence). V lost 3 bases to trimming and J lost 9 bases, with 18 bases between them. The CDR3 spans 16 residues.

This clonotype was seen repeatedly, ten times or more. This rearrangement joins TRBV20-1 to TRBJ2-3, with D possibly matching TRBD2 (6 bases). There are 15 residues in the CDR3. Trimming removed 0 bases from V and 5 bases from J, with 15 bases in between. Germline V gives CDR1 DFQATT, CDR2 SNEGSKA (reference sequence). The CDR3 sequence is CSARDAGRGGDTQYF. DNA of the CDR3: TGCAGTGCTAGAGACGCGGGGCGGGGAGGAGATACGCAGTATTTT.

The chain joins TRBV7-2 to TRBJ2-3; D may correspond to TRBD1 or TRBD2 (6 bases each). The CDR3 covers 16 residues. Germline loops: CDR1 SGHTA, CDR2 FQGNSA. Trimming left V 2 bases short and J 1 base short, with 13 bases between. CDR3 DNA sequence: TGTGCCAGCAGCTTATTTTGGGGGGCCGGCACAGATACGCAGTATTTT. Protein: CASSLFWGAGTDTQYF.

This clonotype showed up just a few times. The genes are TRBV6-2 or TRBV6-3 and TRBJ2-2; D uncertain. The CDR3 length is 15 residues. Trimming pared 0 bases from V and 0 bases from J, leaving 5 bases between. Per the germline V gene, CDR1 is MNHEY and CDR2 is SVGEGT. CDR3 amino acids: CASSYSETNTGELFF. The CDR3 DNA follows: TGTGCCAGCAGTTACTCGGAAACGAACACCGGGGAGCTGTTTTTT.

The rearrangement links TRBV7-2 to TRBJ2-1; D is perhaps TRBD1 (5 bases). Per the germline V gene, CDR1 is SGHTA and CDR2 is FQGNSA. Trimming cost V 3 bases and J 10 bases, with 13 bases left between them. The CDR3 totals 13 residues. The CDR3, as DNA: TGTGCCAGCAGCTTCCAGATCTCAGGGGAGCAGTTCTTC. The encoded protein is CASSFQISGEQFF.

The chain uses TRBV7-9 and TRBJ2-3, with TRBD2 matching 8 bases. The CDR3 contains 14 residues. CDR1 is SEHNR and CDR2 is FQNEAQ in the germline V gene (reference sequence). V lost 5 bases, J lost 4 bases, and 5 bases stayed unmatched. CDR3 in amino acids: CASSPGLEADTQYF. In nucleotides, the CDR3 is TGTGCCAGCAGCCCGGGACTAGAGGCAGATACGCAGTATTTT.

Regarding this clonotype: The CDR3 does not close with the conserved phenylalanine or tryptophan, likely indicating a read error. The chain couples TRBV4-1 to TRBJ2-1; TRBD1 agrees at 7 bases. This CDR3 comprises 16 residues. V gave up 0 bases and J gave up 8 bases; unmatched junction bases: 10. In germline, CDR1 is MGHRA, CDR2 YSYEKL. The CDR3 region is CASSQEYPGTAYEQFL. CDR3 in DNA: TGCGCCAGCAGCCAAGAGTACCCCGGGACAGCCTATGAGCAGTTCCTC.

The V and J genes are TRBV20-1 and TRBJ2-1; D gene unclear. The CDR3 consists of 13 residues. Trimming left V 4 bases short and J 5 bases short, with 12 bases between. Germline-derived CDR1 and CDR2 are DFQATT and SNEGSKA (reference sequence). This chain's CDR3 is CSATAQIDNEQFF. DNA of the CDR3: TGCAGTGCTACCGCTCAGATCGACAATGAGCAGTTCTTC.

This clonotype turned up a few times. This chain links TRBV5-1 with TRBJ2-6; D call uncertain. The CDR3 extends over 17 amino acids. The V end was cut by 0 bases, the J end by 0 bases, with 10 bases between. Per the germline V gene, CDR1 is SGHRS and CDR2 is YFSETQ. CDR3 DNA sequence: TGCGCCAGCAGCTTGGGACCGACCTCCTCTGGGGCCAACGTCCTGACTTTC. Translating it yields CASSLGPTSSGANVLTF.

At least ten counts were recorded for this clonotype. The gene calls are TRBV4-2 and TRBJ2-7, with a possible D match to TRBD2 (5 bases). From germline, CDR1 is LGHNA and CDR2 YNFKEQ. With 0 bases removed from V and 7 bases from J, the gap between germline ends came to 16 bases. This CDR3 comprises 15 residues. In nucleotides, the CDR3 is TGTGCCAGCAGCCAAGAGCAGCGGATTCCTTGGGAGCAGTACTTC. This sequence encodes CASSQEQRIPWEQYF.

This chain joins TRBV7-6 and TRBJ2-2; D remains unclear. Trimming took off 2 bases at V and 5 bases at J, with 12 bases between the two ends. The CDR3 loop spans 15 amino acids. The V gene's germline CDR1 is SGHVS and CDR2 FNYEAQ. The CDR3 here is CASSLIPSLTGELFF. CDR3 nucleotide sequence: TGTGCCAGCAGCTTAATCCCTTCTCTAACCGGGGAGCTGTTTTTT. The whole variable domain, filled in from reference TRBV7-6 and TRBJ2-2, reads GAGVSQSPRYKVTKRGQDVALRCDPISGHVSLYWYRQALGQGPEFLTYFNYEAQQDKSGLPNDRFSAERPEGSISTLTIQRTEQRDSAMYRCASSLIPSLTGELFFGEGSRLTVL.

The CDR3 reads CASSLGGGLGTSYEQYF. Written as DNA, the CDR3 is TGTGCCAGCAGCTTAGGTGGCGGGCTGGGGACCTCCTACGAGCAGTACTTC. The chain is built from TRBV7-9 and TRBJ2-7, with D tentatively TRBD1 or TRBD2 (5 bases each). The CDR3 totals 17 residues. In germline, CDR1 is SEHNR, CDR2 FQNEAQ (reference sequence). V gave up 1 base and J gave up 0 bases, with 16 bases separating them.

Many counts were recorded for this clonotype. The chain joins TRBV10-3 to TRBJ2-1, with TRBD1 matching over 10 bases. Germline CDR1 ENHRY, CDR2 SYGVKD. There are 13 residues in the CDR3. J lost 4 bases, V lost 6 bases, and 0 bases had no gene match. The CDR3 is CAIRGQGYNEQFF. The CDR3 region has the DNA TGTGCCATCAGGGGACAGGGGTACAATGAGCAGTTCTTC.

This clonotype was counted ten times or more. This chain connects TRBV5-1 to TRBJ2-5; 8 bases fit TRBD1. Per the germline V gene, CDR1 is SGHRS and CDR2 is YFSETQ. The junction had 6 bases not matched to a gene; V was cut back by 4 bases and J by 1 base. This CDR3 is built from 15 residues. The CDR3 DNA reads TGCGCCAGCAGCACTACCGGGACAGGCCAAGAGACCCAGTACTTC. This translates into CASSTTGTGQETQYF.